This T cell receptor (beta chain) was retrieved from a study of T cells in Graves' hyperthyroidism and ophthalmopathy. RNA transcripts served as the template for amplifying TCR beta CDR3 regions. HTBI primers drove first-round RT-PCR of the TCR CDR3. TCRdb reanalysed the multiplex PCR reads using MiXCR and keeps one entry per CDR3 protein. Altogether 610,000 or so distinct CDR3 sequences are present, 40% to 55% being singletons, with the ten largest covering about 8%. V was cut by 3 bases and J by 0 bases, with 12 bases left in between. Germline CDR1 reads LNHDA; CDR2 reads SQIVND (reference sequence). This CDR3 region has 16 residues. This clonotype showed up many times. Researchers barred patients who had uncontrolled infection, other autoimmune disease, pregnancy or lactation.

This clonotype was sampled from a woman younger than 35 with Graves' hyperthyroidism. The material sequenced was peripheral blood or thyroid tissue (not recorded which). The chain is built from TRBV19 and TRBJ1-5; D is undetermined. This CDR3 reads CASSIVLRYSNQPQHF. The CDR3 DNA follows: TGTGCCAGTAGTATCGTTCTACGATATAGCAATCAGCCCCAGCATTTT. Drawing the rest from reference TRBV19 and TRBJ1-5, the complete variable domain is DGGITQSPKYLFRKEGQNVTLSCEQNLNHDAMYWYRQDPGQGLRLIYYSQIVNDFQKGDIAEGYSVSREKKESFPLTVTSAQKNPTAFYLCASSIVLRYSNQPQHFGDGTRLSIL.